This TCR beta chain emerged from a study of identical twins' blood T cells. Background on the study: Roughly 50 million reads came from approximately twelve libraries, six alpha, six beta. The study, taken as a whole, reports: Each donor's most abundant TCRbeta clonotypes shared more CDR3 sequences with her twin than unrelated donors.

The table lists this clonotype with many counts. The antigen is not known. The three twin pairs were reared together, likely meeting the same infections. TCR cDNA libraries were made from RNA using a previously described, modified protocol. One entry per CDR3 protein, called by TCRdb with MiXCR from the 5' RACE reads. This sample has fewer than 450,000 distinct CDR3 sequences, with 28% found just once. CDR1 and CDR2 from the germline V gene are SGHRS and YFSETQ. The V segment lost 4 bases and the J segment 2 bases; nucleotides outside the gene matches: 18. The CDR3 contains 19 residues. The chain employs TRBV5-1 and TRBJ2-3, with 8 bases fitting TRBD2. The material sequenced was PBMCs. The sequence derives from a woman aged 18-49 years in good health. This chain's CDR3 is CASSDGLAGTTFLTDTQYF. CDR3 nucleotide sequence: TGCGCCAGCAGCGACGGCTTAGCGGGGACTACTTTTCTCACAGATACGCAGTATTTT.